Described below is a single T cell receptor (beta chain) sequence and its context. Some clones are missing from TCRdb's copy, which holds only in-frame ones; the method was immunoSEQ multiplex PCR. The sample has around 330,000 clones, under 95% seen once. The entry originates in a study of blood T cell repertoires in COVID-19. Study background: Samples came from the United States, Italy and Spain, spanning acute and convalescent COVID-19.

V lost 4 bases and J 4 bases, leaving 8 bases between the germline ends. This CDR3 has 14 amino acids. Germline CDR1 and CDR2: SNHLY and FYNNEI. V usage is TRBV2 and J usage is TRBJ1-6; D perhaps matches TRBD1 (6 bases). Sequences were obtained from PBMCs or T cells enriched from blood (not recorded which). This sequence originates from a man between 60 and 75 years old who had recovered from COVID-19. The CDR3 coding sequence is TGTGCCAGCAGTGCGCAGGGGTATAATTCACCCCTCCACTTT. Translating it yields CASSAQGYNSPLHF.